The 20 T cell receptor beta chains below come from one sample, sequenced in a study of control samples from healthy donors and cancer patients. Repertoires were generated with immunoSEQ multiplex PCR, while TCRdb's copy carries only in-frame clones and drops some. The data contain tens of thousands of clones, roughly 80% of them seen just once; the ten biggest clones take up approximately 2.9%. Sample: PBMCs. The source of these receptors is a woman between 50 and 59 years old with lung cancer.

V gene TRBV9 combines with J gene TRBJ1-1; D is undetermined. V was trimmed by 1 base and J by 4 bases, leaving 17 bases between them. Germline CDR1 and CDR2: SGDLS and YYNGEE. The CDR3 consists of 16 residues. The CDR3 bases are TGTGCCAGCAGCGTACGTCCGATGGCCGCTGGCACTGAAGCTTTCTTT. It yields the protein CASSVRPMAAGTEAFF.

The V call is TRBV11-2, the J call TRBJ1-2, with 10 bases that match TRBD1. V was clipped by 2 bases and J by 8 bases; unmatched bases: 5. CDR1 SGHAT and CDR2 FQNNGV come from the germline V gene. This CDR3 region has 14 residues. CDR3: CASSLWGQGPGYTF. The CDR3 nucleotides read TGTGCCAGCAGCTTATGGGGACAGGGGCCCGGCTACACCTTC. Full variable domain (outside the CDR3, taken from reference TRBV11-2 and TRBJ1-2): EAGVAQSPRYKIIEKRQSVAFWCNPISGHATLYWYQQILGQGPKLLIQFQNNGVVDDSQLPKDRFSAERLKGVDSTLKIQPAKLEDSAVYLCASSLWGQGPGYTFGSGTRLTVV.

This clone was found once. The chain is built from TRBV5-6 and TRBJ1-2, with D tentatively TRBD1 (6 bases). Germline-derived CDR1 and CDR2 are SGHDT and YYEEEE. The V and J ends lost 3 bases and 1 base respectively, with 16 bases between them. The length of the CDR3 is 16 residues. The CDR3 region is CASSSGHDLLNYGYTF. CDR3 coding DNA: TGTGCCAGCAGCTCGGGACACGACCTCCTTAACTATGGCTACACCTTC.

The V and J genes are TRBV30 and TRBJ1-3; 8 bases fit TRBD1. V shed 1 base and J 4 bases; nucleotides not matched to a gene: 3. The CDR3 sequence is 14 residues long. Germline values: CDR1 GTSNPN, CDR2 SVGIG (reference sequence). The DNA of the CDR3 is TGTGCCTGGAGTGCTTCAGGGGGCGGAAACACCATATATTTT. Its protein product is CAWSASGGGNTIYF.

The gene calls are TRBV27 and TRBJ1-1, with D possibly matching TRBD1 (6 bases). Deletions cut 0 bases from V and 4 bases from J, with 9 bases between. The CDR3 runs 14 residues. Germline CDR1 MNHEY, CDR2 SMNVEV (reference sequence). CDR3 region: CASSLSGTITEAFF. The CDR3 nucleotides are TGTGCCAGCAGTTTATCAGGGACAATCACTGAAGCTTTCTTT.

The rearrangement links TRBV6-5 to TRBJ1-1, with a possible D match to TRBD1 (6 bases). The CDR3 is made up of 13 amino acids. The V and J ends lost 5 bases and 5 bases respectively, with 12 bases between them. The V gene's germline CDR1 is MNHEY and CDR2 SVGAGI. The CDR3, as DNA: TGTGCCAGCAGTCGGCGGGACATTACTGAAGCTTTCTTT. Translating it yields CASSRRDITEAFF.

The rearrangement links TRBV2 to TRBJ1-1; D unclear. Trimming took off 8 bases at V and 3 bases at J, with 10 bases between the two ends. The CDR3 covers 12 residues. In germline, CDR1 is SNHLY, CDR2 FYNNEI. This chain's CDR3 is CASSRRDTEAFF. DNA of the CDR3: TGTGCCAGCTCTCGGCGGGACACTGAAGCTTTCTTT.

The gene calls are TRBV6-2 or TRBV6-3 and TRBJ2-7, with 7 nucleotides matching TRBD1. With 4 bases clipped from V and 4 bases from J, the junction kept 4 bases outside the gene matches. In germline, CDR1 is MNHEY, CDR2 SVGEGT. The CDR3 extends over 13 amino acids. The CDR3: CASSLGGGYEQYF. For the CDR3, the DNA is TGTGCCAGCAGTTTAGGGGGCGGATACGAGCAGTACTTC.

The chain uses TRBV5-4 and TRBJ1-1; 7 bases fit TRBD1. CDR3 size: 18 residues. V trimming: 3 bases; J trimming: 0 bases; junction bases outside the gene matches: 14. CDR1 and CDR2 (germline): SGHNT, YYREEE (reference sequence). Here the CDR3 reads CASSSPRGTVTMNTEAFF. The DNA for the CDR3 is TGTGCCAGCAGCTCCCCTCGGGGGACAGTGACCATGAACACTGAAGCTTTCTTT.

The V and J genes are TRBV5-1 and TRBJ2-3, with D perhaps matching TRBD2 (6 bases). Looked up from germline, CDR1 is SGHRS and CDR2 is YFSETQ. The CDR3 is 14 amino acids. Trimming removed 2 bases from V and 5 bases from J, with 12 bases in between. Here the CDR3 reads CASSLETRRDTQYF. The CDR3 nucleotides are TGCGCCAGCAGCTTAGAGACTAGAAGAGATACGCAGTATTTT.

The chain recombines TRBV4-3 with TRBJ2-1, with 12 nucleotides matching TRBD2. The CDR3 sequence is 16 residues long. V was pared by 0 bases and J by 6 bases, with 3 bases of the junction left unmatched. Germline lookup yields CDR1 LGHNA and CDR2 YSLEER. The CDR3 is CASSQDRTSGVNEQFF. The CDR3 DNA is TGCGCCAGCAGCCAAGATCGGACTAGCGGGGTCAATGAGCAGTTCTTC.

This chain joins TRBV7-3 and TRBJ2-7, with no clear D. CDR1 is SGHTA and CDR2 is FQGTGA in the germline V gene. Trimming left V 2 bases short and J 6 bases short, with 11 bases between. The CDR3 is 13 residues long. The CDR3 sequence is CASSLQHSTEQYF. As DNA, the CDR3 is TGTGCCAGCAGCTTACAACACAGTACCGAGCAGTACTTC.

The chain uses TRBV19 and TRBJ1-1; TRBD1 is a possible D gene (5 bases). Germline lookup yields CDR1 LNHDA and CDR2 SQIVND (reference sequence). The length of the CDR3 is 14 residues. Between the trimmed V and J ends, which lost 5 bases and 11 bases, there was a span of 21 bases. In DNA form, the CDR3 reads TGTGCCAGTAGTGACGGGGGATTAATCAGCGGGGCTTTCTTT. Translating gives CASSDGGLISGAFF.

CDR3 loop: CASSFWRGGSTDTQYF. CDR3 nucleotide sequence: TGTGCCAGCAGCTTCTGGCGGGGCGGAAGCACAGATACGCAGTATTTT. The chain uses TRBV5-8 and TRBJ2-3; D perhaps matches TRBD2 (6 bases). V lost 2 bases and J 0 bases, leaving 13 bases between the germline ends. CDR1 and CDR2 (germline): SGHTS, YDEGEE. The CDR3 is 16 amino acids.

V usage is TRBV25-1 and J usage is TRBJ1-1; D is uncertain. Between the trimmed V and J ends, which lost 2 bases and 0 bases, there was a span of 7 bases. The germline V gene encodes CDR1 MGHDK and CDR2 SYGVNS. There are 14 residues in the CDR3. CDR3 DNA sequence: TGTGCCAGCAGTGAAGGGTATGTGAACACTGAAGCTTTCTTT. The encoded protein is CASSEGYVNTEAFF.

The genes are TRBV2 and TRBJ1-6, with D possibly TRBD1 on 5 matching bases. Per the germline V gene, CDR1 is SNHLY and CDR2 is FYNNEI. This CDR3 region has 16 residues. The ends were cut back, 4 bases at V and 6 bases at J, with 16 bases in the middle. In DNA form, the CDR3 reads TGTGCCAGCAGTGTATTTTCCGGGACGGGTAATTCACCCCTCCACTTT. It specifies CASSVFSGTGNSPLHF.

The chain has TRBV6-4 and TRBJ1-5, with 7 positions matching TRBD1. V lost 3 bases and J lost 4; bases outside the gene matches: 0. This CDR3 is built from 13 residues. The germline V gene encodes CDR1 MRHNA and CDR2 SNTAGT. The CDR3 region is CASSEQGNQPQHF. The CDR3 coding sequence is TGTGCCAGCAGTGAACAGGGGAATCAGCCCCAGCATTTT.

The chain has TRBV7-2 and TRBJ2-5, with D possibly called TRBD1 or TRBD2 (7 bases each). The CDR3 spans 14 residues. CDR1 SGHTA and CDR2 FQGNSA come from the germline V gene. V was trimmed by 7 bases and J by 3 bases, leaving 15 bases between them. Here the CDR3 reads CASTSRGGEETQYF. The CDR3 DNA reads TGTGCCAGCACCTCCAGGGGGGGCGAAGAGACCCAGTACTTC.

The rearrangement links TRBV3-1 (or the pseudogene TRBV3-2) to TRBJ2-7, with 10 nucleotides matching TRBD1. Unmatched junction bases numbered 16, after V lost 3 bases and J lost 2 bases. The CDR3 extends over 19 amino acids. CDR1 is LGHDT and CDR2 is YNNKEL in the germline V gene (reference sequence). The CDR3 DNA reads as TGTGCCAGCAGCCACACCCCGGGACAGGGGACCCGAAGCACCTACGAGCAGTACTTC. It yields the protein CASSHTPGQGTRSTYEQYF.

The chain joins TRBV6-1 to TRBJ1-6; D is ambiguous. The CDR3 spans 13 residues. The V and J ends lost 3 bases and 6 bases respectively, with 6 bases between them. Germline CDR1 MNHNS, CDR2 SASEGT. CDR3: CASSESPNSPLHF. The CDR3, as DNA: TGTGCCAGCAGTGAGTCGCCTAATTCACCCCTCCACTTT.